These T cell receptor beta chains were read from a single sample in a study of T cell changes during pregnancy in multiple sclerosis. Some clones are missing from TCRdb's copy, which holds only in-frame ones; the method was immunoSEQ multiplex PCR. The sample holds over 85,000 clones, 91% seen once. This material consisted of peripheral blood, taken after pregnancy. These receptors were obtained from a female donor in good health, enrolled as a control in a pregnancy study. Both conserved end residues are part of each CDR3. D genes are given only for firm matches.

CDR3aa	v_gene	d_gene
CASSLHSGGFDEQFF	TRBV7-2	TRBD2
CASSFKLGSIYGYTF	TRBV13	-
CASSFGTGGYTEAFF	TRBV7-9	TRBD1
CASSIRTAYNSPLHF	TRBV11-2	-
CASSSPGTGSNEQFF	TRBV7-8	TRBD1
CASSLWEGRSYGYTF	TRBV28	-
CASSPFDAGSYEQYF	TRBV9	-
CASSLAGAWETQYF	TRBV7-8	-
CASSPPGGVTEAFF	TRBV7-9	-
CASSPVGMGRETQYF	TRBV5-8	-
CASSLGQGAGYEQYF	TRBV18	TRBD1
CASSEGGTGNTIYF	TRBV6-1	-
CASSYRGGFYGYTF	TRBV27	TRBD1
CASRRLTPDQPQHF	TRBV19	-
CASSLLGIAGADTEAFF	TRBV2	-
CASSLTSTDTQYF	TRBV11-2	-
CASRQGTFQETQYF	TRBV5-1	TRBD1
CASSPGPSRGGGNTIYF	TRBV7-2	-
CASSEAFNSPLHF	TRBV2	-
CASSSQRSSPLHF	TRBV18	-
CASSLGSGTPQPQHF	TRBV7-2	-
CASSPGQGAGDYGYTF	TRBV28	TRBD1
CASSIDRYGYTF	TRBV19	-
CASSIVPRGEQYF	TRBV19	-
CASSLGDRWTDTQYF	TRBV2	TRBD1
CASSLDRGAYGYTF	TRBV5-4	TRBD1
CASSLQGAGEQYF	TRBV14	TRBD1
CATSKVGGTGFYGYTF	TRBV15	-
CASSGDRWSVNEQFF	TRBV7-2	-
CASSSPGQPFYGYTF	TRBV7-9	TRBD1
CASSLVGGLNEKLFF	TRBV5-6	-
CASSYSGGASGNTIYF	TRBV6-5	TRBD1
CASSFSGPGGSEAFF	TRBV7-3	-
CASSLTGESPLHF	TRBV6-4	TRBD1
CASTSPTDYNEQFF	TRBV6-5	-